This T cell receptor (beta chain) was identified in a study of cytomegalovirus exposure and HLA in healthy donors. This clone was found a few times. Trimming stripped 0 bases from V and 0 bases from J, with 20 bases between. The germline gives CDR1 SGHVS, CDR2 FQNEAQ. The CDR3 has 19 amino acids. With 60 Vbeta and 13 Jbeta primers, the PCR was carried out. The repertoire was sequenced with immunoSEQ multiplex PCR; TCRdb's copy has only in-frame clones and lacks some. The sample includes around 140,000 clones, roughly 79% of them seen just once. The sample comprised PBMCs. The receptor was isolated from a woman aged 40 to 55 in good health and CMV-seronegative. The chain combines TRBV7-8 with TRBJ1-1, with D perhaps TRBD1 (6 bases). CDR3 amino acids: CASSLAVGGLGIMNTEAFF. CDR3 sequence (DNA): TGTGCCAGCAGCTTAGCCGTGGGGGGGCTCGGGATCATGAACACTGAAGCTTTCTTT.